The clone carrying this T cell receptor beta chain was observed a few times. Its antigen is currently unknown. This sample stems from a study of spatial heterogeneity in lung cancer. Across the whole study: The study consistently detected more beta-chain than alpha-chain sequences. In raw reads, more than 8.5 appearances on average were recorded for each unique TCR and UMI combination. Broader study findings: At resection, ubiquitous expanded tumor TCRs appeared in blood more than at follow-up.

In TCRdb, the 5' RACE reads were re-called with MiXCR into one record per CDR3 protein. The repertoire includes more than 80,000 distinct CDR3 sequences, more than 10% of them detected once, and approximately 39% sits in the top ten. This sample's time point: sample taken at primary tumor resection. The study sequenced unsorted whole RNA from tumor, nontumor lung or frozen PBMC. Donation came from around 77 patients with untreated early-stage non-small cell lung cancer. The source is a male donor with early-stage non-small cell lung cancer. The source was PBMCs, collected at surgery.

CDR3 coding DNA: TGTGCCAGCAGGAGGGACACCGGGGAGCTGTTTTTT. Translated: CASRRDTGELFF. This chain connects TRBV2 to TRBJ2-2, with D possibly matching TRBD2 (5 bases). V was clipped by 6 bases and J by 3 bases, with 5 bases between them. This CDR3 is built from 12 residues. The germline gives CDR1 SNHLY, CDR2 FYNNEI.